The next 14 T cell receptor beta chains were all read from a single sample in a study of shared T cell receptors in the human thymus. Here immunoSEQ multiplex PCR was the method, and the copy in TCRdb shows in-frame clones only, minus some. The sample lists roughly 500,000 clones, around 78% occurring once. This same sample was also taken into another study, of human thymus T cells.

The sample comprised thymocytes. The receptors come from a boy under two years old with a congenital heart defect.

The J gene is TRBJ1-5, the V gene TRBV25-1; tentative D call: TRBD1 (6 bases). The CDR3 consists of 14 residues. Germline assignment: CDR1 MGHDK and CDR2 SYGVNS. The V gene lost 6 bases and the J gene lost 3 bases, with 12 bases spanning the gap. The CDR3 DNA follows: TGTGCCAGCAGCAAACAGGGACCCAATCAGCCCCAGCATTTT. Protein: CASSKQGPNQPQHF.

The CDR3 loop is CASSIPSSNTGELFF. CDR3 in DNA: TGTGCCAGTAGTATCCCGAGCTCGAACACCGGGGAGCTGTTTTTT. This chain joins TRBV19 and TRBJ2-2; D ambiguous. This CDR3 has 15 residues. Germline lookup yields CDR1 LNHDA and CDR2 SQIVND (reference sequence). The germline V and J ends were trimmed by 3 bases and 0 bases, with 8 bases remaining between them.

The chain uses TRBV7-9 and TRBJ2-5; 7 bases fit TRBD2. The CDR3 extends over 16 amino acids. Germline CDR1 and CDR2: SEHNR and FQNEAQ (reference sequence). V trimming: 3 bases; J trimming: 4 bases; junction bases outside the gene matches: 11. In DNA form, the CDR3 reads TGTGCCAGCAGCTTGGGATGGCGGGAGAAGGGAGAGACCCAGTACTTC. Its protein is CASSLGWREKGETQYF.

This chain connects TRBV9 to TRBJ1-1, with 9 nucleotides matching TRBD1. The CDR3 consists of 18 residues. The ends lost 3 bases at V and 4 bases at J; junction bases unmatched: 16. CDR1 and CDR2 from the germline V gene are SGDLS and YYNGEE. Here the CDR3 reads CASSADPKTGGNSTEAFF. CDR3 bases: TGTGCCAGCAGCGCCGACCCGAAGACAGGGGGAAATTCCACTGAAGCTTTCTTT.

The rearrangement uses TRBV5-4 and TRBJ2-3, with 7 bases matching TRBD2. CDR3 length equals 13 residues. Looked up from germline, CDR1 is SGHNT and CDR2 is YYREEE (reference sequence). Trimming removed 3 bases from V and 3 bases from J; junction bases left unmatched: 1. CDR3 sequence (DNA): TGTGCCAGCAGCTGGGGGGGGACAGATACGCAGTATTTT. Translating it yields CASSWGGTDTQYF.

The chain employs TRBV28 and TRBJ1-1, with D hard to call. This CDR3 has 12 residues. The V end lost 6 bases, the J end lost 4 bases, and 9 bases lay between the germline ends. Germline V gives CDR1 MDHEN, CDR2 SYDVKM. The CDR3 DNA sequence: TGTGCCAGCAGACACAGAATCACTGAAGCTTTCTTT. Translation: CASRHRITEAFF.

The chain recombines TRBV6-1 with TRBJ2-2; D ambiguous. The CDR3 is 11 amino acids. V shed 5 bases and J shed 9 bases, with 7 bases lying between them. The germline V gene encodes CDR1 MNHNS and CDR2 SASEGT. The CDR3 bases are TGTGCCAGCAGTCGGTCTCGGGAGCTGTTTTTT. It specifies CASSRSRELFF.

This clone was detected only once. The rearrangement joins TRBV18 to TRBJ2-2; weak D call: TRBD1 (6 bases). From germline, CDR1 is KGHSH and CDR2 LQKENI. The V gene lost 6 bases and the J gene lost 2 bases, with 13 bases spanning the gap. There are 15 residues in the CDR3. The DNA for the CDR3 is TGTGCCAGCTCCCCAGGGACATATAACACCGGGGAGCTGTTTTTT. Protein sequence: CASSPGTYNTGELFF.

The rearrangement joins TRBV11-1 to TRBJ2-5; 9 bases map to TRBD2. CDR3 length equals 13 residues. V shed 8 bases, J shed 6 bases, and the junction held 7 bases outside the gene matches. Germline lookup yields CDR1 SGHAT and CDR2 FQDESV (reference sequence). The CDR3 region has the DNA TGTGCCAGCCGCCCTAGCGGGAAAAAGACCCAGTACTTC. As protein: CASRPSGKKTQYF.

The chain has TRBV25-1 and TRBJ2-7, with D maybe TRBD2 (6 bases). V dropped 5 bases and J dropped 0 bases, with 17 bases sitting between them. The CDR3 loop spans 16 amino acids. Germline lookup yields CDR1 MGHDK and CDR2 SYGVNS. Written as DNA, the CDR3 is TGTGCCAGCAGTCCCCGGGGGAGCGGCAGCTCCTACGAGCAGTACTTC. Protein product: CASSPRGSGSSYEQYF.

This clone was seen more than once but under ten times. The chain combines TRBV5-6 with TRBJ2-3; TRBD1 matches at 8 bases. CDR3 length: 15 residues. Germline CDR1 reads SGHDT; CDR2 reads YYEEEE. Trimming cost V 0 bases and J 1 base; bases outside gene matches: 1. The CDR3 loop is CASSLEQGGTDTQYF. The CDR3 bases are TGTGCCAGCAGCTTGGAACAGGGGGGCACAGATACGCAGTATTTT.

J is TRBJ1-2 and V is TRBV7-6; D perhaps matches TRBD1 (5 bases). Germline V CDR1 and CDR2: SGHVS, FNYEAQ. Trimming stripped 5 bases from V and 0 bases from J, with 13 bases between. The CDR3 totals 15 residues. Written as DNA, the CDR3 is TGTGCCAGCAGCCTCCGGCGGGGGGCTAACTATGGCTACACCTTC. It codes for CASSLRRGANYGYTF.

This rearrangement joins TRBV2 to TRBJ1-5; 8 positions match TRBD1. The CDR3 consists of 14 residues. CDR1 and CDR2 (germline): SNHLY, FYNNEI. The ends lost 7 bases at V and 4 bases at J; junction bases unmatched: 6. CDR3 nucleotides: TGTGCCAGCAAACGCAGGGGGCAGAATCAGCCCCAGCATTTT. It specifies CASKRRGQNQPQHF.

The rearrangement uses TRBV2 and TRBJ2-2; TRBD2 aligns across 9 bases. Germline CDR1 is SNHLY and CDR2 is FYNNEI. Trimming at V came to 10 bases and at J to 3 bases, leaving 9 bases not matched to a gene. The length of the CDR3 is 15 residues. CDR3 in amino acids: CATGSGRYYTGELFF. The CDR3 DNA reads TGTGCCACCGGAAGCGGGAGGTATTACACCGGGGAGCTGTTTTTT.